Presented here are 22 T cell receptor beta chains from one specimen sequenced in a study of CD8+CD57+ T cells in acquired aplastic anemia. Genomic DNA, serving as template, underwent TCR beta VDJ and CDR3 profiling. TCRdb re-analysed the reads in MiXCR, keeping a single row per CDR3 protein. The table shows 200,000 to 250,000 distinct CDR3 sequences, with approximately 60% occurring only once. Sequenced input: sorted CD4+, CD8+, or CD8+CD57+ T cells (not recorded which) from PBMCs. The receptors here all came from a human donor in good health.

This clonotype showed up many times. The chain joins TRBV4-3 to TRBJ2-7; TRBD1 matches at 7 bases. The germline V gene encodes CDR1 LGHNA and CDR2 YSLEER. The CDR3 sequence is 16 residues long. V shed 2 bases, J shed 3 bases, and the junction held 10 bases outside the gene matches. The CDR3 DNA reads TGCGCCAGCAGCCAAAGCCGGGACAGCCATTTCTACGAGCAGTACTTC. Translated, it gives CASSQSRDSHFYEQYF.

V gene TRBV7-9 combines with J gene TRBJ2-7; D might be TRBD1 or TRBD2, each matching 5 bases. Germline V lookup: CDR1 SEHNR, CDR2 FQNEAQ (reference sequence). Deletions cut 3 bases from V and 9 bases from J, with 15 bases between. CDR3 length equals 13 residues. Here the CDR3 DNA reads TGTGCCAGCAGCTTGCAGGGAAAGGGACGGCAGTACTTC. Encoded protein: CASSLQGKGRQYF.

This clonotype was seen a few times. The chain couples TRBV2 to TRBJ2-2; 8 bases match TRBD1. Germline V gene sequence: CDR1 SNHLY, CDR2 FYNNEI. V lost 5 bases, J lost 6 bases, and 5 bases stayed unmatched. CDR3 length: 14 amino acids. The CDR3 here is CASSLGQVSGELFF. CDR3 nucleotides: TGTGCCAGCAGTCTGGGACAGGTCTCCGGGGAGCTGTTTTTT.

The CDR3 DNA reads as TGTGCCATCAGTGAGACCCGACAGGGGGCATTTGCTTCACCCCTCCACTTT. Protein sequence: CAISETRQGAFASPLHF. This chain joins TRBV10-3 and TRBJ1-6; 10 positions agree with TRBD1. The germline gives CDR1 ENHRY, CDR2 SYGVKD. This CDR3 contains 17 residues. With V trimmed by 2 bases and J by 9 bases, 10 bases remained unmatched.

This clonotype showed up just once. V gene TRBV12-3 or TRBV12-4 combines with J gene TRBJ2-1; D might be TRBD2 (5 bases). The V gene lost 6 bases and the J gene lost 8 bases, with 29 bases spanning the gap. CDR3 length equals 18 residues. CDR3 residues: CASSLVLASPLKDDEQFF. The DNA for the CDR3 is TGTGCCAGCAGCCTTGTCTTGGCTAGCCCTCTTAAGGACGATGAGCAGTTCTTC.

This clonotype has at least ten counts. The chain joins TRBV7-9 to TRBJ1-2; TRBD1 agrees at 8 bases. This CDR3 spans 14 amino acids. V dropped 6 bases and J dropped 3; count of bases not matched to a gene: 6. The germline V gene has CDR1 SEHNR and CDR2 FQNEAQ (reference sequence). CDR3 sequence reads: CASRTQGADYGYTF. The CDR3 bases are TGTGCCAGCAGAACCCAGGGGGCCGACTATGGCTACACCTTC.

The chain employs TRBV7-6 and TRBJ1-2; perhaps TRBD1 as D (6 bases). Germline lookup yields CDR1 SGHVS and CDR2 FNYEAQ. The CDR3 has 14 amino acids. Trimming left V 5 bases short and J 3 bases short, with 13 bases between. CDR3 sequence reads: CASSLGDKDYGYTF. DNA of the CDR3: TGTGCCAGCAGCCTCGGGGACAAGGACTATGGCTACACCTTC.

V is TRBV9 and J is TRBJ1-1; the match to TRBD1 covers 7 bases. Germline V lookup: CDR1 SGDLS, CDR2 YYNGEE. This CDR3 comprises 17 residues. J was trimmed by 0 bases and V by 7 bases; bases with no gene match: 15. The DNA for the CDR3 is TGTGCCAGCGGAGGGAAGGGGGCAGTGGGCGTGAACACTGAAGCTTTCTTT. The encoded protein is CASGGKGAVGVNTEAFF.

The genes are TRBV15 and TRBJ1-4; D is uncertain. CDR1 and CDR2 (germline): LNHNV, YYDKDF (reference sequence). Trimming left V 7 bases short and J 3 bases short, with 12 bases between. CDR3 length: 14 residues. As DNA, the CDR3 is TGTGCCACCATGGGTAGGGCGGCTAATGAAAAACTGTTTTTT. Protein: CATMGRAANEKLFF. The variable domain in full, with the rest retrieved from reference TRBV15 and TRBJ1-4, is DAMVIQNPRYQVTQFGKPVTLSCSQTLNHNVMYWYQQKSSQAPKLLFHYYDKDFNNEADTPDNFQSRRPNTSFCFLDIRSPGLGDTAMYLCATMGRAANEKLFFGSGTQLSVL.

This clonotype was counted at least ten times. The CDR3 nucleotides are TGCGCCAGCAGCCCCGCGGACAGCCCCGCTTGGGAGCTGTTTTTT. It translates to CASSPADSPAWELFF. The chain recombines TRBV5-1 with TRBJ2-2; a possible D gene is TRBD1 (6 bases). V lost 4 bases to trimming and J lost 9 bases, with 19 bases between them. The CDR3 loop spans 15 amino acids. CDR1 is SGHRS and CDR2 is YFSETQ in the germline V gene.

The rearrangement joins TRBV5-1 to TRBJ2-5; D may be TRBD2 (6 bases). V was trimmed by 0 bases and J by 2 bases, leaving 8 bases between them. The germline V gene has CDR1 SGHRS and CDR2 YFSETQ. There are 14 residues in the CDR3. The CDR3 here is CASSLGDLQETQYF. CDR3 coding DNA: TGCGCCAGCAGCTTGGGGGACTTGCAAGAGACCCAGTACTTC.

V and J are TRBV9 and TRBJ2-5; 7 bases fit TRBD2. This CDR3 has 15 amino acids. V was clipped by 1 base and J by 2 bases; unmatched bases: 5. Germline CDR1 is SGDLS and CDR2 is YYNGEE. The CDR3 region is CASSVLSGPQETQYF. The DNA of the CDR3 is TGTGCCAGCAGCGTACTTAGCGGGCCTCAAGAGACCCAGTACTTC.

The rearrangement uses TRBV6-5 and TRBJ1-6; D uncertain. CDR1 is MNHEY and CDR2 is SVGAGI in the germline V gene. CDR3 length equals 14 residues. With 3 bases removed from V and 6 bases from J, the gap between germline ends came to 9 bases. The CDR3 here is CASSYGDINSPLHF. The CDR3 DNA reads as TGTGCCAGCAGTTATGGAGACATTAATTCACCCCTCCACTTT.

This rearrangement joins TRBV7-9 to TRBJ2-3, with D unresolved. This CDR3 is 15 amino acids long. V lost 5 bases and J lost 11, with 23 bases in between. In germline, CDR1 is SEHNR, CDR2 FQNEAQ (reference sequence). The CDR3, as DNA: TGTGCCAGCAGCCTCCAGCTATCGGTCGAGGATGAGCAGTATTTT. This gives the protein CASSLQLSVEDEQYF.

The chain has TRBV7-9 and TRBJ2-2; the D gene is possibly TRBD1 (5 bases). The germline V gene has CDR1 SEHNR and CDR2 FQNEAQ (reference sequence). V was cut by 7 bases and J by 1 base, with 16 bases left in between. The CDR3 runs 16 residues. CDR3 loop: CASTVGQGLNTGELFF. CDR3 in DNA: TGTGCCAGCACCGTAGGGCAGGGCCTGAACACCGGGGAGCTGTTTTTT.

The rearrangement uses TRBV28 and TRBJ2-5, with D maybe TRBD1 (6 bases). V was clipped by 4 bases and J by 5 bases, with 14 bases between them. The CDR3 covers 14 residues. Looked up from germline, CDR1 is MDHEN and CDR2 is SYDVKM. The CDR3 DNA reads as TGTGCCAGCAGTTCCCGGATGAGGGGGGAGACCCAGTACTTC. Amino acids: CASSSRMRGETQYF.

V usage is TRBV12-3 or TRBV12-4 and J usage is TRBJ1-1; D unresolved. Trimming pared 8 bases from V and 6 bases from J, leaving 10 bases between. The CDR3 consists of 11 residues. CDR3 bases: TGTGCCAGCGGTAGTGGCTCTGAAGCTTTCTTT. This translates into CASGSGSEAFF.

Notes on this clonotype: Its ends do not fully match the called genes, so a read error is possible. The V and J genes are TRBV19 and TRBJ1-1; no clear D gene. This CDR3 is 11 amino acids long. From germline, CDR1 is LNHDA and CDR2 SQIVND (reference sequence). CDR3 in DNA: TGTGCCAGTACCTACGGCCAGGAAGGTTTCTTT. As protein: CASTYGQEGFF.

The genes are TRBV11-2 and TRBJ1-2; tentative D call: TRBD1 (6 bases). Germline CDR1 reads SGHAT; CDR2 reads FQNNGV. The CDR3 runs 15 residues. The V end was cut by 5 bases, the J end by 5 bases, with 18 bases between. CDR3: CASSQVAGASYGYTF. CDR3 bases: TGTGCCAGCAGCCAAGTCGCAGGGGCGTCATATGGCTACACCTTC.

About this clonotype itself: Since a much larger clone is just one base distant, this may be a read error. The chain joins TRBV9 to TRBJ2-3, with TRBD2 matching 9 bases. Germline assignment: CDR1 SGDLS and CDR2 YYNGEE. The CDR3 consists of 15 residues. The J segment lost 7 bases and the V segment lost 4 bases, leaving 10 bases of the junction unmatched. In nucleotides, the CDR3 is TGTGCCAGCAGCCAAGAGGGTAGCGGGAGAAATACGCAGTATTTT. Encoded protein: CASSQEGSGRNTQYF.

There are many counts of this clonotype. The CDR3 DNA sequence: TGTGCCAGCAGCTTAGTTTTCGGCGAGCAGTACTTC. Translated: CASSLVFGEQYF. J is TRBJ2-7 and V is TRBV7-8, with no clear D. With 1 base removed from V and 6 bases from J, the gap between germline ends came to 7 bases. The CDR3 contains 12 residues. The germline V gene has CDR1 SGHVS and CDR2 FQNEAQ.

This clonotype was picked up a small number of times. The chain uses TRBV9 and TRBJ2-3; TRBD2 aligns across 8 bases. V was pared by 5 bases and J by 0 bases, with 5 bases of the junction left unmatched. Germline V gene lookup returns CDR1 SGDLS and CDR2 YYNGEE. The CDR3 contains 15 residues. The CDR3 coding sequence is TGTGCCAGCAGGCCCGGGGGGGCGAGCACAGATACGCAGTATTTT. The encoded protein is CASRPGGASTDTQYF.